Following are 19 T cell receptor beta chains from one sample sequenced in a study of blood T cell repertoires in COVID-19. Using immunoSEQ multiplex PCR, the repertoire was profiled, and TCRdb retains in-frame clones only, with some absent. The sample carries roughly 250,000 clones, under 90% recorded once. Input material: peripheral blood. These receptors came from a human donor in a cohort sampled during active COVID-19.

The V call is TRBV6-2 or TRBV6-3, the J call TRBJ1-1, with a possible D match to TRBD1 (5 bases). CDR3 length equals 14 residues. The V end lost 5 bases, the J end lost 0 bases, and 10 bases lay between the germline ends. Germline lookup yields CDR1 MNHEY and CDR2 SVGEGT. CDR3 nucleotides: TGTGCCAGCAGTGGGAGGGGTTTGAACACTGAAGCTTTCTTT. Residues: CASSGRGLNTEAFF.

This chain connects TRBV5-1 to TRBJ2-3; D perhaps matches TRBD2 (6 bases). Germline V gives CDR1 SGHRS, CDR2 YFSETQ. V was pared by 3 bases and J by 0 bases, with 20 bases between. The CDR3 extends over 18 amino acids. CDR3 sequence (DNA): TGCGCCAGCAGCTCGGTTGGTGGGCTAGCGAGTAGCACAGATACGCAGTATTTT. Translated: CASSSVGGLASSTDTQYF.

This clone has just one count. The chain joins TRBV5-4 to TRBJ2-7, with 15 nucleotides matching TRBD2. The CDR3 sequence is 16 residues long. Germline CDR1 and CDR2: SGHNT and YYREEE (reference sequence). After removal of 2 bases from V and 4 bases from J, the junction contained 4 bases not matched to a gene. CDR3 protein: CASSFTGTSGRYEQYF. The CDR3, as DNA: TGTGCCAGCAGCTTTACAGGGACTAGCGGGAGGTACGAGCAGTACTTC.

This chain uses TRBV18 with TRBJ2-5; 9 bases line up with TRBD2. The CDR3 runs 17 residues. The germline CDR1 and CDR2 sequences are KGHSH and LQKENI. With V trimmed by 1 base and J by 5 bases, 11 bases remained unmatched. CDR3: CASSPQGFSGSRETQYF. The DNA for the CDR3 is TGTGCCAGCTCACCACAAGGGTTTAGCGGGAGTCGGGAGACCCAGTACTTC.

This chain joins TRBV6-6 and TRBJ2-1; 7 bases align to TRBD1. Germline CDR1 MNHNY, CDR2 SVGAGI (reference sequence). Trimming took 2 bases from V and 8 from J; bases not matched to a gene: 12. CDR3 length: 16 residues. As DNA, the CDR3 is TGTGCCAGCAGTTACCCCGAGAGGGGGCCTGGGTATGAGCAGTTCTTC. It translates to CASSYPERGPGYEQFF.

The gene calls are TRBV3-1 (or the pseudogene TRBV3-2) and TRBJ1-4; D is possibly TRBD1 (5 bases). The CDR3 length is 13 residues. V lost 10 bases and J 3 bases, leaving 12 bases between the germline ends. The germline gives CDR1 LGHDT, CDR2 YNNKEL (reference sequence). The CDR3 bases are TGTGCCAAGAAAGGGGTGGCTAATGAAAAACTGTTTTTT. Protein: CAKKGVANEKLFF.

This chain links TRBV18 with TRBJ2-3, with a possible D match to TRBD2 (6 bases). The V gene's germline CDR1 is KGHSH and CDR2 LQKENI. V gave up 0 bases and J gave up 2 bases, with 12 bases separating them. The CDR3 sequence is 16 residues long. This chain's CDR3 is CASSPPRGGFTDTQYF. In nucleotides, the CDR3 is TGTGCCAGCTCACCACCGCGGGGAGGATTCACAGATACGCAGTATTTT.

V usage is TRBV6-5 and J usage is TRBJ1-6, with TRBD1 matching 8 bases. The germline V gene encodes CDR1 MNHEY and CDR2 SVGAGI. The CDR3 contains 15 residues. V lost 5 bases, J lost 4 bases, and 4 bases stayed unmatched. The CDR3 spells CASSPDRAYNSPLHF. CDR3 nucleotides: TGTGCCAGCAGTCCGGACAGGGCTTATAATTCACCCCTCCACTTT.

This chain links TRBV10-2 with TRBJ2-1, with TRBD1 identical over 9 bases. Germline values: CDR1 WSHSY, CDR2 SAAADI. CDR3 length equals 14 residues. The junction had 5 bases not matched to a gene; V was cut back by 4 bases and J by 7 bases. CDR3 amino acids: CASSGGTGLNEQFF. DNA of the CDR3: TGCGCCAGCAGTGGGGGGACAGGGTTGAATGAGCAGTTCTTC.

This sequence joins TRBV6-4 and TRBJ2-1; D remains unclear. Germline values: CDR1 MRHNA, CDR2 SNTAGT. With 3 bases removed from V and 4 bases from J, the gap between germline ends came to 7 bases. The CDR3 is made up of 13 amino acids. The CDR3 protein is CASSETSYNEQFF. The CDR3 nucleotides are TGTGCCAGCAGTGAGACTTCTTACAATGAGCAGTTCTTC.

CDR3 sequence (DNA): TGTGCCAGCAGTTACTCGACGGGGAGGGCTTTCTTT. Protein: CASSYSTGRAFF. The V gene is TRBV6-5, the J gene TRBJ1-1; D is uncertain. The CDR3 has 12 residues. Trimming took 0 bases from V and 11 from J, leaving 10 bases between them. Looked up from germline, CDR1 is MNHEY and CDR2 is SVGAGI.

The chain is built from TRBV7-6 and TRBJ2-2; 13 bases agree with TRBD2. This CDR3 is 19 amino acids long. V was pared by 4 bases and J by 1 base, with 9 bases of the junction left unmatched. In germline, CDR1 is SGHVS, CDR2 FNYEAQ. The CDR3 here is CASSSWTSGRVGNTGELFF. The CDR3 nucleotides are TGTGCCAGCAGCTCATGGACTAGCGGGAGAGTCGGGAACACCGGGGAGCTGTTTTTT.

The CDR3 DNA reads as TGCGCCAGCAGCCAGTCACGGGCGGGGGACTACGAGCAGTACTTC. This translates into CASSQSRAGDYEQYF. V usage is TRBV4-3 and J usage is TRBJ2-7, with 7 bases fitting TRBD2. Germline CDR1 and CDR2: LGHNA and YSLEER. This CDR3 has 15 residues. After removal of 3 bases from V and 3 bases from J, the junction contained 8 bases not matched to a gene.

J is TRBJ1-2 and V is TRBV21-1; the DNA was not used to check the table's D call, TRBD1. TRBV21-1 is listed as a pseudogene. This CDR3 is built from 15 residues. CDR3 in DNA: TGTGCCAGCAGCACATCGACAGCCGGCTTGGATGGCTACACCTTC. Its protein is CASSTSTAGLDGYTF.

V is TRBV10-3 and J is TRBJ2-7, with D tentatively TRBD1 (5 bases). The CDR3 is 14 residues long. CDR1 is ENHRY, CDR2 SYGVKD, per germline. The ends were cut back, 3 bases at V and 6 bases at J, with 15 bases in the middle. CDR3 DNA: TGTGCCATCAGTGAAAGGACATTGAAGGGCGAGCAGTACTTC. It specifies CAISERTLKGEQYF.

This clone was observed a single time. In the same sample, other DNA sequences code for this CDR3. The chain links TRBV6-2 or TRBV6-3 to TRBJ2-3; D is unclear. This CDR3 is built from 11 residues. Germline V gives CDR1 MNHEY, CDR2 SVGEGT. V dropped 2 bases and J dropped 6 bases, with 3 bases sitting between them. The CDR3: CASSYLDTQYF. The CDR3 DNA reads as TGTGCCAGCAGTTACCTGGATACGCAGTATTTT.

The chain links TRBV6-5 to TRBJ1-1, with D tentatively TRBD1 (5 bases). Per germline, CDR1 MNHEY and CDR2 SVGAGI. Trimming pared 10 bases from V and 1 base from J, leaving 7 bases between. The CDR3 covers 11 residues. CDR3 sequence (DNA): TGTGCCATAACAGGGAACACTGAAGCTTTCTTT. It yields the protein CAITGNTEAFF.

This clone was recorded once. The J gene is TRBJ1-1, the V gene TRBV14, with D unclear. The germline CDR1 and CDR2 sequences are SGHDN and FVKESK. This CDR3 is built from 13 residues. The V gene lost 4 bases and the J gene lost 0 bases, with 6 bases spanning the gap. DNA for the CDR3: TGTGCCAGCAGCCGCGGCTTGAACACTGAAGCTTTCTTT. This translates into CASSRGLNTEAFF. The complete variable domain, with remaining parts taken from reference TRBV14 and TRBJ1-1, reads EAGVTQFPSHSVIEKGQTVTLRCDPISGHDNLYWYRRVMGKEIKFLLHFVKESKQDESGMPNNRFLAERTGGTYSTLKVQPAELEDSGVYFCASSRGLNTEAFFGQGTRLTVV.

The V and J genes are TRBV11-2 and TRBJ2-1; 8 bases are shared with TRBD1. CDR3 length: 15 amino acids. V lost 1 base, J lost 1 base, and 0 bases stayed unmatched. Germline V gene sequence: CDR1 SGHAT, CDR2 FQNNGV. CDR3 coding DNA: TGTGCCAGCAGCTTAGGACAGGGGTCCTACAATGAGCAGTTCTTC. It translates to CASSLGQGSYNEQFF.